This T cell receptor (beta chain) stems from a study of cytomegalovirus exposure and HLA in healthy donors. V gave up 2 bases and J gave up 6 bases, with 8 bases separating them. The CDR3 loop spans 13 amino acids. The germline V gene has CDR1 MNHEY and CDR2 SMNVEV (reference sequence). Overall study results and limits: Earlier results showed most TCR beta V segments being productive about 87% or about 30% of the time. A cluster of highly shared sequence variants was likely a sequencing artifact. Upon later analysis, TCR association rates were observed to vary by HLA locus, being highest for DRB1 and lowest for HLA-C.

To note about this clone: The antigen remains undetermined.

60 Vbeta and 13 Jbeta primers were used in PCR. Generated by immunoSEQ multiplex PCR, the TCRdb table keeps only in-frame clones and is missing some. The sample contains tens of thousands of clones, roughly 79% of which appear only once. The donors gave bone marrow, and they were healthy. Source material: PBMCs. This TCR came from a man in his fifties in good health and CMV-seronegative. The gene calls are TRBV27 and TRBJ1-5; no clear D. Here the CDR3 reads CASSLGSFQPQHF. The CDR3 coding sequence is TGTGCCAGCAGTTTAGGCAGTTTTCAGCCCCAGCATTTT.